The entry that follows covers one T cell receptor (beta chain) sequence. What it recognizes is unknown. This specimen comes from a study of T cell responses to AZD1222 COVID-19 vaccine. Sequencing was performed with immunoSEQ multiplex PCR; in TCRdb, only in-frame clones are kept and a portion is missing. This sample has approximately 150,000 clones, with around 90% found just once. The ends were cut back, 8 bases at V and 4 bases at J, with 26 bases in the middle. This CDR3 comprises 17 residues. Per the germline V gene, CDR1 is MDHEN and CDR2 is SYDVKM. Study-level findings and limits: The peak T cell response came first, and repertoires were sampled only after it. Variant regions that are unmutated are reportedly the target of nearly half of spike-specific TCRs.

Material: peripheral blood, obtained 28 days after the second dose of the MenACWY control vaccine. The chain uses TRBV28 and TRBJ1-1; D not resolved. The receptor's source is an adult who received the MenACWY meningococcal vaccine as a control. CDR3 coding DNA: TGTGCCAGCCGCAAGTTCGAGGGAGCTCGCGGTGCCACTGAAGCTTTCTTT. Its translation: CASRKFEGARGATEAFF.